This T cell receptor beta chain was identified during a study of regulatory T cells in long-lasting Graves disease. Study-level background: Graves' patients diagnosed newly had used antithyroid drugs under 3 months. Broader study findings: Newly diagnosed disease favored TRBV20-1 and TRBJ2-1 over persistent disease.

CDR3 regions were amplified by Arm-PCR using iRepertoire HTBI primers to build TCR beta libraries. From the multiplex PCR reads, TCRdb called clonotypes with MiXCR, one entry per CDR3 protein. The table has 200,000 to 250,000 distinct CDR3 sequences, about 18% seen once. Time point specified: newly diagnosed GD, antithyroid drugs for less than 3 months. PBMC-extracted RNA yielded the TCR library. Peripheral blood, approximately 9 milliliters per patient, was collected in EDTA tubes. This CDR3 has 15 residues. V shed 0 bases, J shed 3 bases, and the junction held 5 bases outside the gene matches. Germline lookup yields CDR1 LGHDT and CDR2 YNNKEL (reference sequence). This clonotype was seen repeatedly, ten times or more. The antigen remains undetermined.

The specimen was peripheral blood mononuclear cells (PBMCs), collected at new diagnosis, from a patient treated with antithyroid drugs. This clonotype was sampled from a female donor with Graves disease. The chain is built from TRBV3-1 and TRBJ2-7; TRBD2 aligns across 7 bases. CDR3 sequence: CASSQDSSGHYEQYF. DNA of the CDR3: TGTGCCAGCAGCCAAGACTCTAGCGGCCACTACGAGCAGTACTTC.